This TCR beta chain was captured by sequencing in a study of blood T cell repertoires in COVID-19. Overall study context: Researchers got acute and convalescent COVID-19 samples from the United States, Italy and Spain. PBMCs, B-cell-depleted T cells, or T cells provided the cDNA or gDNA that made up the material.

This clone was picked up one time. Germline CDR1 is SEHNR and CDR2 is FQNEAQ (reference sequence). V lost 6 bases to trimming and J lost 4 bases, with 15 bases between them. CDR3 size: 14 residues. Authors' processing steps: For nucleated cells, counts were estimated from reference gene primer amplification. Here immunoSEQ multiplex PCR was the method, and the copy in TCRdb shows in-frame clones only, minus some. V and J calls and clone size are those listed in that table; D and trimming were worked out from the DNA. The repertoire holds roughly 60,000 clones, about four fifths seen once, with around 25% in the top ten.

The receptor comes from a human donor in a cohort sampled during active COVID-19. Input material: peripheral blood. The V gene is TRBV7-9, the J gene TRBJ1-1; D is possibly TRBD1 (6 bases). CDR3 coding DNA: TGTGCCAGCAGTTCCCAGGGGAAACTCACTGAAGCTTTCTTT. It specifies CASSSQGKLTEAFF. Variable domain in full (rest from reference TRBV7-9 and TRBJ1-1): DTGVSQNPRHKITKRGQNVTFRCDPISEHNRLYWYRQTLGQGPEFLTYFQNEAQLEKSRLLSDRFSAERPKGSFSTLEIQRTEQGDSAMYLCASSSQGKLTEAFFGQGTRLTVV.